These T cell receptor beta chains were read from a single sample in a study of cytomegalovirus exposure and HLA in healthy donors. Measured with immunoSEQ multiplex PCR; TCRdb has only the in-frame clones, and not every one. This table has some 180,000 clones, roughly four fifths appearing once. Sequencing used PBMCs. The receptors here all came from a man aged 35 to 55 in good health and CMV-seropositive. CDR3s include the opening cysteine and the closing phenylalanine or tryptophan. A D gene is named only where the DNA matches it firmly. Clone size is stated in some rows and not others, as once, few, many or a class when expanded.

clone_size j_call d_call v_call cdr3_aa cdr3_nt
- TRBJ2-3 - TRBV7-6 CASSSDWLPTDTQYF TGTGCCAGCAGCTCGGACTGGCTCCCCACAGATACGCAGTATTTT
- TRBJ2-5 TRBD2 TRBV18 CASSPAGLAGEGETQYF TGTGCCAGCTCACCCGCGGGACTAGCGGGAGAAGGGGAGACCCAGTACTTC
few TRBJ2-5 - TRBV7-2 CASSSPKRSETQYF TGTGCCAGCAGCTCCCCGAAGAGGTCCGAGACCCAGTACTTC
- TRBJ1-2 - TRBV2 CASSEQGHNYGYTF TGTGCCAGCAGTGAGCAGGGGCATAACTATGGCTACACCTTC
few TRBJ2-7 TRBD1 TRBV4-3 CASSQDYRDRGSGQYF TGCGCCAGCAGCCAAGATTACCGGGACAGAGGCTCAGGGCAGTACTTC
- TRBJ2-3 TRBD2 TRBV7-2 CASSRLAGGKDTQYF TGTGCCAGCAGCCGGCTAGCGGGGGGCAAAGATACGCAGTATTTT
once TRBJ2-2 TRBD2 TRBV4-2 CASSQVPLAGGPGTGELFF TGTGCCAGCAGCCAAGTTCCGCTAGCGGGGGGCCCGGGCACCGGGGAGCTGTTTTTT
- TRBJ2-5 TRBD1 TRBV19 CASSPGQASETQYF TGTGCCAGTAGTCCAGGACAGGCCTCGGAGACCCAGTACTTC
- TRBJ2-2 TRBD2 TRBV4-3 CASSRRLAGVGTGELFF TGCGCCAGCAGCCGCCGACTAGCGGGAGTAGGGACCGGGGAGCTGTTTTTT
- TRBJ2-7 - TRBV6-6 CASSARVNYYEQYF TGTGCCAGCTCGGCGAGGGTCAATTACTACGAGCAGTACTTC
- TRBJ1-4 - TRBV6-6 CASSLLSELFF TGTGCCAGCAGTCTCCTGAGTGAACTGTTTTTT
- TRBJ2-2 - TRBV19 CASSRQATGELFF TGTGCCAGTAGTCGACAGGCCACCGGGGAGCTGTTTTTT
- TRBJ2-1 TRBD2 TRBV7-9 CASSPKAGTILVNEQFF TGTGCCAGCAGCCCGAAAGCTGGGACTATACTCGTCAATGAGCAGTTCTTC
- TRBJ1-1 - TRBV6-6 CASRNQGNTEAFF TGTGCCAGCAGAAATCAGGGGAACACTGAAGCTTTCTTT
- TRBJ2-7 - TRBV5-4 CASSPGQGYYEQYF TGTGCCAGCAGCCCGGGACAAGGGTACTACGAGCAGTACTTC
- TRBJ1-2 - TRBV6-1 CASMTGSYGYTF TGTGCCAGCATGACAGGATCTTATGGCTACACCTTC
few TRBJ2-3 - TRBV5-8 CASSPPDTQYF TGTGCCAGCAGTCCTCCCGATACGCAGTATTTT
few TRBJ1-4 TRBD1 TRBV19 CASSTGTEPNEKLFF TGTGCCAGTAGTACCGGGACAGAACCTAATGAAAAACTGTTTTTT
- TRBJ1-1 TRBD1 TRBV6-5 CASSVLTGKNTEAFF TGTGCCAGCAGTGTCCTGACAGGGAAGAACACTGAAGCTTTCTTT